This T cell receptor beta chain is drawn from a study of OX40 agonist ivuxolimab in advanced cancers. Turning to the study itself: Dose-escalation cases comprised hepatocellular carcinoma, melanoma, renal cell or head and neck cancer. Earlier anti-PD-1, anti-PD-L1 or anti-CTLA-4 therapy was permitted; 35% to 50% had received some.

General study results and limits: Some patients without response likewise showed low normalized clonal expansion.

Anyone with autoimmune disease history or systemic immunosuppression was excluded. Data came from immunoSEQ multiplex PCR; TCRdb stores just in-frame clones and leaves some out. The sample has about 73,000 clones; about nine tenths are singletons. In this sample, this clone turned up once. The target antigen is unknown. The TCR was taken from an adult with an advanced solid tumor such as melanoma, head and neck, liver or kidney cancer. The sequencing used CD4+ or CD8+ T cells sorted from blood, collected in a trial of the OX40 agonist ivuxolimab.

The CDR3 sequence: CASSIEQSTDTQYF. CDR3 in DNA: TGTGCCAGTAGTATAGAACAGAGCACAGATACGCAGTATTTT. The genes are TRBV19 and TRBJ2-3; D is undetermined. Germline loops: CDR1 LNHDA, CDR2 SQIVND (reference sequence). The CDR3 has 14 amino acids. V was cut by 0 bases and J by 0 bases, with 4 bases left in between.